The 27 T cell receptor beta chains listed next were all sequenced from one sample in a study of T-cell memory formation after mild COVID-19. Each CDR3 protein is one row after TCRdb ran MiXCR on the 5' RACE reads. The table lists a few hundred thousand distinct CDR3 sequences, about 20% of them singletons. The sequenced sample consisted of PBMCs or a T cell subset sorted from them (not recorded which). The source of these receptors is a man younger than 35 who had mild COVID-19 (a few samples of this study predate the infection). Cell type and time point are not known.

The CDR3 here is CASSVIGSEDTGELFF. CDR3 in DNA: TGTGCCAGTAGTGTCATCGGCAGCGAGGACACCGGGGAGCTGTTTTTT. The chain combines TRBV19 with TRBJ2-2, with D unresolved. The germline V and J ends were trimmed by 5 bases and 3 bases, with 16 bases remaining between them. The CDR3 is 16 residues long. CDR1 is LNHDA and CDR2 is SQIVND in the germline V gene (reference sequence).

There are a few counts of this clonotype. CDR3 loop: CASSLVPQGLGQPQHF. In DNA form, the CDR3 reads TGCGCCAGCAGCTTGGTGCCACAGGGACTCGGTCAGCCCCAGCATTTT. The V call is TRBV5-1, the J call TRBJ1-5; possible D gene TRBD1, 6 bases. The ends were cut back, 0 bases at V and 6 bases at J, with 16 bases in the middle. The CDR3 runs to 16 residues. In germline, CDR1 is SGHRS, CDR2 YFSETQ.

In its sample, this clonotype was seen many times. The CDR3 reads CASSLGLVLEEQFF. The CDR3 DNA sequence: TGCGCCAGCAGCTTAGGGCTAGTACTAGAAGAGCAGTTCTTC. This sequence joins TRBV5-1 and TRBJ2-1; D may be TRBD2 (5 bases). The CDR3 length is 14 residues. CDR1 and CDR2 (germline): SGHRS, YFSETQ. Trimming cost V 2 bases and J 10 bases, with 16 bases left between them.

This clonotype has only one observation. This chain joins TRBV5-1 and TRBJ1-4, with 8 bases identical to TRBD1. Germline V gene data show CDR1 as SGHRS and CDR2 as YFSETQ. The CDR3 runs 16 residues. Losses at the gene ends were 5 bases for V and 2 bases for J; bases not matched to a gene: 8. This CDR3 is CASSQQGGITNEKLFF. DNA for the CDR3: TGCGCCAGCAGTCAACAGGGGGGCATTACTAATGAAAAACTGTTTTTT. Using reference TRBV5-1 and TRBJ1-4 for the parts outside the CDR3, the full variable domain is KAGVTQTPRYLIKTRGQQVTLSCSPISGHRSVSWYQQTPGQGLQFLFEYFSETQRNKGNFPGRFSGRQFSNSRSEMNVSTLELGDSALYLCASSQQGGITNEKLFFGSGTQLSVL.

In this sample, this clonotype turned up a few times. The CDR3 loop is CASSRSDSNQETQYF. In DNA, the CDR3 is TGCGCCAGCAGCCGAAGCGACAGTAACCAAGAGACCCAGTACTTC. V is TRBV4-1 and J is TRBJ2-5; a possible D gene is TRBD1 (5 bases). The CDR3 runs 15 residues. Trimming removed 4 bases at V and 0 bases at J, with 12 bases between. Germline values: CDR1 MGHRA, CDR2 YSYEKL.

This clonotype was counted many times. The chain joins TRBV23-1 to TRBJ2-1; D is undetermined. TRBV23-1 is placed among ORFs of uncertain function. The CDR3 totals 15 residues. Trimming cost V 2 bases and J 0 bases, with 8 bases left between them. CDR3 coding DNA: TGCGCCAGCAGTCAAGGGGATAGCTCCTACAATGAGCAGTTCTTC. It translates to CASSQGDSSYNEQFF.

Ten or more counts support this clonotype. The chain recombines TRBV19 with TRBJ1-4; D gene unclear. Germline CDR1 is LNHDA and CDR2 is SQIVND (reference sequence). The CDR3 spans 15 residues. Trimming took off 3 bases at V and 8 bases at J, with 16 bases between the two ends. CDR3 loop: CASSIFDRHSEKLFF. For the CDR3, the DNA is TGTGCCAGTAGTATCTTCGACCGCCATTCGGAAAAACTGTTTTTT.

This rearrangement joins TRBV29-1 to TRBJ2-7; the D gene could be TRBD1 or TRBD2 (6 bases each). The germline V gene encodes CDR1 SQVTM and CDR2 ANQGSEA. This CDR3 contains 12 residues. V lost 4 bases, J lost 4 bases, and 11 bases lay in between. CDR3 DNA: TGCAGCGTTGTAGGGGGGCGGTACGAGCAGTACTTC. Translation: CSVVGGRYEQYF.

The chain has TRBV10-3 and TRBJ1-2; 8 nucleotides match TRBD1. Germline CDR1 is ENHRY and CDR2 is SYGVKD. The trim removed 6 bases at V and 6 bases at J, leaving 3 bases unmatched. CDR3 length equals 12 residues. This CDR3 reads CAIRAGGDGYTF. The CDR3 nucleotides read TGTGCCATCAGAGCAGGGGGCGATGGCTACACCTTC.

The V gene is TRBV6-2 or TRBV6-3, the J gene TRBJ1-4, with a weak D call TRBD1 (5 bases). The V and J ends lost 6 bases and 0 bases respectively, with 11 bases between them. CDR1 is MNHEY, CDR2 SVGEGT, per germline. CDR3 length: 15 residues. Here the CDR3 reads CASSPGRPTNEKLFF. For the CDR3, the DNA is TGTGCCAGCAGCCCGGGACGGCCAACTAATGAAAAACTGTTTTTT.

CDR3 nucleotides: TGTGCCAGCAGCTCCTCTTGGGGCGGTCAGCCCCAGCATTTT. As protein: CASSSSWGGQPQHF. The V and J genes are TRBV5-5 and TRBJ1-5, with a possible D match to TRBD1 (5 bases). Between the trimmed V and J ends, which lost 3 bases and 6 bases, there was a span of 13 bases. The CDR3 length is 14 residues. The germline gives CDR1 SGHKS, CDR2 YYEKEE (reference sequence).

This chain connects TRBV5-1 to TRBJ2-3; perhaps TRBD2 as D (5 bases). Trimming removed 4 bases from V and 6 bases from J, with 18 bases in between. This CDR3 region has 15 residues. Germline CDR1 and CDR2: SGHRS and YFSETQ. The CDR3 region is CASSIGQPGMDTQYF. CDR3 DNA: TGCGCCAGCAGCATAGGGCAGCCGGGAATGGATACGCAGTATTTT.

For the CDR3, the DNA is TGCGCCAGCAGCCCAGGCGGGACTAGCGGGGGGGCGAACACCGGGGAGCTGTTTTTT. Protein product: CASSPGGTSGGANTGELFF. V and J are TRBV4-1 and TRBJ2-2; 16 positions match TRBD2. CDR3 size: 19 residues. V lost 4 bases and J lost 0; bases outside the gene matches: 5. Germline lookup yields CDR1 MGHRA and CDR2 YSYEKL.

This chain uses TRBV5-1 with TRBJ1-1; 9 bases are a match to TRBD1. The V gene's germline CDR1 is SGHRS and CDR2 YFSETQ. This CDR3 contains 16 residues. V dropped 5 bases and J dropped 6; count of bases not matched to a gene: 14. The CDR3: CASRVTGTGSTPEAFF. The CDR3 bases are TGCGCCAGCAGGGTTACCGGGACAGGGAGTACGCCTGAAGCTTTCTTT.

This clonotype was counted only a few times. The J gene is TRBJ2-2, the V gene TRBV3-1; 9 bases are shared with TRBD2. CDR1 is LGHDT, CDR2 YNNKEL, per germline (reference sequence). The CDR3 covers 19 residues. J gave up 3 bases and V 4 bases, and 15 bases lay outside the gene matches. The CDR3 reads CASSLRSLIGLAHTGELFF. The CDR3 bases are TGTGCCAGCAGCCTAAGGAGCCTGATAGGACTAGCGCACACCGGGGAGCTGTTTTTT. The whole variable domain, remainder taken from reference TRBV3-1 and TRBJ2-2, is DTAVSQTPKYLVTQMGNDKSIKCEQNLGHDTMYWYKQDSKKFLKIMFSYNNKELIINETVPNRFSPKSPDKAHLNLHINSLELGDSAVYFCASSLRSLIGLAHTGELFFGEGSRLTVL.

The chain links TRBV7-4 to TRBJ2-4; D is ambiguous. Trimming removed 5 bases at V and 0 bases at J, with 14 bases between. CDR3 size: 16 residues. CDR1 is SGHVT and CDR2 is SQSDAQ in the germline V gene. This CDR3 reads CASSHAVHLAKNIQYF. For the CDR3, the DNA is TGTGCCAGCAGCCACGCGGTCCACCTAGCCAAAAACATTCAGTACTTC.

CDR3 coding DNA: TGTGCCAGCAGCTTAGCCGGACAGGGCTACACCTTC. This translates into CASSLAGQGYTF. The rearrangement links TRBV7-9 to TRBJ1-2, with D perhaps TRBD1 (6 bases). V was shortened by 0 bases and J by 8 bases, with 7 bases between the two germline ends. The V gene's germline CDR1 is SEHNR and CDR2 FQNEAQ (reference sequence). The CDR3 has 12 residues.

This chain uses TRBV2 with TRBJ2-7, with 10 bases identical to TRBD1. The J segment lost 0 bases and the V segment lost 6 bases, leaving 20 bases of the junction unmatched. The CDR3 is 20 amino acids. CDR1 is SNHLY and CDR2 is FYNNEI in the germline V gene. CDR3 protein: CASRPGTGAVAARSSYEQYF. DNA for the CDR3: TGTGCCAGCAGACCGGGGACAGGGGCCGTAGCGGCCCGAAGCTCCTACGAGCAGTACTTC.

The CDR3 loop reads CSVTPSGGIGYEQYF. In DNA, the CDR3 is TGCAGCGTCACCCCTAGCGGGGGGATCGGCTACGAGCAGTACTTC. This chain joins TRBV29-1 and TRBJ2-7, with 11 bases identical to TRBD2. Germline V gene sequence: CDR1 SQVTM, CDR2 ANQGSEA. The CDR3 loop spans 15 amino acids. Trimming cost V 6 bases and J 3 bases; bases outside gene matches: 10.

The chain uses TRBV10-3 and TRBJ2-2, with D tentatively TRBD2 (6 bases). V lost 10 bases and J 0 bases, leaving 12 bases between the germline ends. Germline CDR1 reads ENHRY; CDR2 reads SYGVKD. CDR3 length: 14 residues. The CDR3 DNA follows: TGTGCCACAGGACTACCCTCGAACACCGGGGAGCTGTTTTTT. Translated: CATGLPSNTGELFF.

This clonotype has ten or more counts. Its ends do not fully match the called genes, so a read error is possible. The rearrangement uses TRBV5-1 and TRBJ1-1; D gene unclear. Looked up from germline, CDR1 is SGHRS and CDR2 is YFSETQ. The CDR3 spans 13 residues. CDR3 amino acids: CASSLSGDTEAFF. The CDR3 DNA reads as TGTGCCAGCAGCTTATCTGGAGACACTGAAGCTTTCTTT. Filled out from reference TRBV5-1 and TRBJ1-1, the complete variable domain reads KAGVTQTPRYLIKTRGQQVTLSCSPISGHRSVSWYQQTPGQGLQFLFEYFSETQRNKGNFPGRFSGRQFSNSRSEMNVSTLELGDSALYLCASSLSGDTEAFFGQGTRLTVV.

This chain uses TRBV4-3 with TRBJ2-7; 9 nucleotides align to TRBD1. J lost 5 bases, V lost 3 bases, and 2 bases had no gene match. Germline V gene lookup returns CDR1 LGHNA and CDR2 YSLEER. The CDR3 sequence is 13 residues long. The CDR3 reads CASSQDRGHEQYV. The DNA for the CDR3 is TGCGCCAGCAGCCAGGACAGGGGCCACGAGCAGTACGTC.

The chain combines TRBV7-2 with TRBJ1-3; D possibly corresponds to TRBD1 (6 bases). This CDR3 comprises 17 residues. Per the germline V gene, CDR1 is SGHTA and CDR2 is FQGNSA. V lost 3 bases to trimming and J lost 1 base, with 16 bases between them. CDR3 protein: CASSFLAGAISGNTIYF. In DNA, the CDR3 is TGTGCCAGCAGCTTTCTGGCGGGGGCGATTTCTGGAAACACCATATATTTT.

The V call is TRBV20-1, the J call TRBJ1-6; TRBD1 is a possible D gene (5 bases). V was shortened by 0 bases and J by 3 bases, with 9 bases between the two germline ends. Germline V gene lookup returns CDR1 DFQATT and CDR2 SNEGSKA (reference sequence). This CDR3 has 15 residues. The CDR3 nucleotides read TGCAGTGCTAGAGATGCAGGGCGCTATAATTCACCCCTCCACTTT. Its protein is CSARDAGRYNSPLHF.

The J gene is TRBJ1-3, the V gene TRBV7-2; the match to TRBD1 covers 11 bases. The CDR3 contains 19 residues. V shed 7 bases, J shed 0 bases, and the junction held 14 bases outside the gene matches. Per germline, CDR1 SGHTA and CDR2 FQGNSA. Written as DNA, the CDR3 is TGTGCCAGCACCGAAACCGGGACAGGGGGGACAATCTCTGGAAACACCATATATTTT. As protein: CASTETGTGGTISGNTIYF.

The V call is TRBV3-1, the J call TRBJ1-2; 7 bases align to TRBD1. This CDR3 comprises 16 residues. V trimming: 3 bases; J trimming: 5 bases; junction bases outside the gene matches: 12. CDR1 is LGHDT, CDR2 YNNKEL, per germline (reference sequence). CDR3 nucleotides: TGTGCCAGCAGCCACGCCGTCGGGACAGCCGTTTATGGCTACACCTTC. This gives the protein CASSHAVGTAVYGYTF.

The rearrangement links TRBV7-6 to TRBJ2-2, with 10 bases identical to TRBD2. With 1 base clipped from V and 1 base from J, the junction kept 3 bases outside the gene matches. In germline, CDR1 is SGHVS, CDR2 FNYEAQ. The length of the CDR3 is 17 residues. CDR3: CASSLGASGGNTGELFF. CDR3 DNA sequence: TGTGCCAGCAGCTTAGGGGCTAGCGGGGGGAACACCGGGGAGCTGTTTTTT.